One and the same sample provided the 23 T cell receptor beta chains below, sequenced in a study of T cells in Graves' hyperthyroidism and ophthalmopathy. The source material, RNA transcripts, was used to amplify TCR beta CDR3 regions. A set of HTBI primers served as the primers for a first-round RT-PCR of the TCR CDR3. From the multiplex PCR reads, TCRdb called clonotypes with MiXCR, one entry per CDR3 protein. The table includes about 400,000 distinct CDR3 sequences, over 13% detected once. The sequenced sample consisted of blood. The source is a man between 45 and 60 years old with Graves' ophthalmopathy.

This clonotype has a count of ten or more. The V and J genes are TRBV7-2 and TRBJ2-3; no firm D call. The CDR3 totals 14 residues. Germline assignment: CDR1 SGHTA and CDR2 FQGNSA. V lost 6 bases, J lost 4 bases, and 14 bases lay in between. The CDR3 loop is CASSSEVAADTQYF. CDR3 bases: TGTGCCAGCAGTTCCGAGGTAGCTGCAGATACGCAGTATTTT.

In its sample, this clonotype was seen many times. This chain connects TRBV18 to TRBJ2-1, with D possibly matching TRBD1 (6 bases). This CDR3 has 14 amino acids. From germline, CDR1 is KGHSH and CDR2 LQKENI. V was shortened by 2 bases and J by 6 bases, with 11 bases between the two germline ends. The CDR3 nucleotides are TGTGCCAGCTCACCAATCCTGGGGGCCAATGAGCAGTTCTTC. Residues: CASSPILGANEQFF.

As concerns this clonotype: This may be a read error, as it is one base from a much larger clone. The chain couples TRBV24-1 to TRBJ2-1, with 7 nucleotides matching TRBD1. The CDR3 covers 18 residues. Germline V gene sequence: CDR1 KGHDR, CDR2 SFDVKD. The CDR3 loop reads CATSDFRKQGSSYNGQFF. CDR3 bases: TGTGCCACCAGTGATTTTAGGAAACAGGGGAGCTCCTACAATGGGCAGTTCTTC.

The chain carries TRBV3-1 and TRBJ1-5; TRBD1 might be the D (6 bases). The CDR3 covers 13 residues. The germline CDR1 and CDR2 sequences are LGHDT and YNNKEL (reference sequence). With 1 base removed from V and 11 bases from J, the gap between germline ends came to 12 bases. Here the CDR3 DNA reads TGTGCCAGCAGCCAAGGGGGGCCCCAGGCCCAGCATTTT. Its translation: CASSQGGPQAQHF.

J is TRBJ2-5 and V is TRBV5-1, with 10 bases matching TRBD1. J was trimmed by 2 bases and V by 0 bases; bases with no gene match: 7. Germline CDR1 SGHRS, CDR2 YFSETQ. CDR3 length equals 17 residues. This CDR3 is CASSLASGTGAQETQYF. The CDR3 nucleotides are TGCGCCAGCAGCTTGGCCTCGGGGACAGGGGCTCAAGAGACCCAGTACTTC.

The J gene is TRBJ1-6, the V gene TRBV7-9; D remains ambiguous. V lost 5 bases and J lost 6, with 14 bases in between. CDR3 length equals 15 residues. Germline CDR1 and CDR2: SEHNR and FQNEAQ (reference sequence). CDR3 DNA sequence: TGTGCCAGCAGCACACGTACTAAGGGTAATTCACCCCTCCACTTT. Encoded protein: CASSTRTKGNSPLHF.

V is TRBV25-1 and J is TRBJ2-1; TRBD2 matches at 7 bases. This CDR3 is built from 18 residues. Germline CDR1 and CDR2: MGHDK and SYGVNS. J was trimmed by 2 bases and V by 2 bases; bases with no gene match: 12. The CDR3 bases are TGTGCCAGCAGTGAACTTGGGCGGGAGTTTAGCCCCTACAATGAGCAGTTCTTC. Translation gives CASSELGREFSPYNEQFF.

J is TRBJ2-5 and V is TRBV6-1; D unclear. V lost 11 bases and J lost 2, with 12 bases in between. Germline CDR1 reads MNHNS; CDR2 reads SASEGT. This CDR3 contains 12 residues. Here the CDR3 reads CAVGSTQETQYF. The CDR3 nucleotides read TGTGCCGTCGGGTCGACACAAGAGACCCAGTACTTC.

This clonotype was counted only a few times. The genes are TRBV19 and TRBJ1-3; TRBD1 might be the D (5 bases). V was pared by 4 bases and J by 4 bases, with 11 bases between. Germline assignment: CDR1 LNHDA and CDR2 SQIVND (reference sequence). The CDR3 is made up of 14 amino acids. DNA for the CDR3: TGTGCCAGTAGTAAGACAGATGCCGGAAACACCATATATTTT. As protein: CASSKTDAGNTIYF.

J is TRBJ1-2 and V is TRBV7-9, with 7 bases matching TRBD1. V gave up 7 bases and J gave up 3 bases; unmatched junction bases: 5. Germline-derived CDR1 and CDR2 are SEHNR and FQNEAQ (reference sequence). CDR3 length: 13 amino acids. CDR3 nucleotide sequence: TGTGCCAGCACCCGACAGGGTGACTATGGCTACACCTTC. This sequence encodes CASTRQGDYGYTF.

This clonotype was detected many times. The rearrangement joins TRBV20-1 to TRBJ2-1; D might be TRBD1 (7 bases). The germline V gene encodes CDR1 DFQATT and CDR2 SNEGSKA (reference sequence). The V gene lost 2 bases and the J gene lost 8 bases, with 22 bases spanning the gap. This CDR3 has 16 amino acids. CDR3 sequence: CSARWLSGGWIDEQFF. The CDR3 nucleotides are TGCAGTGCTAGATGGTTGTCAGGGGGGTGGATTGATGAGCAGTTCTTC.

This clonotype was counted only a few times. The chain carries TRBV19 and TRBJ2-1; tentative D call: TRBD2 (6 bases). V lost 3 bases and J lost 0, with 21 bases in between. There are 19 residues in the CDR3. CDR1 is LNHDA, CDR2 SQIVND, per germline (reference sequence). The CDR3 region has the DNA TGTGCCAGTAGTATCTCATTCGGGACTCCGAAGAGCTCCTACAATGAGCAGTTCTTC. Protein: CASSISFGTPKSSYNEQFF. The whole variable domain, remainder taken from reference TRBV19 and TRBJ2-1, is DGGITQSPKYLFRKEGQNVTLSCEQNLNHDAMYWYRQDPGQGLRLIYYSQIVNDFQKGDIAEGYSVSREKKESFPLTVTSAQKNPTAFYLCASSISFGTPKSSYNEQFFGPGTRLTVL.

This chain uses TRBV27 with TRBJ2-1; 10 nucleotides line up with TRBD2. CDR1 is MNHEY, CDR2 SMNVEV, per germline (reference sequence). The CDR3 sequence is 16 residues long. The junction had 7 bases not matched to a gene; V was cut back by 3 bases and J by 5 bases. This chain's CDR3 is CASSLYGLAVNNEQFF. In DNA, the CDR3 is TGTGCCAGCAGTTTGTACGGACTAGCGGTGAACAATGAGCAGTTCTTC.

This clonotype was detected a few times. The junction departs from germline at one end; a sequencing error may be responsible. The chain has TRBV3-1 and TRBJ1-3; 8 bases are a match to TRBD1. Germline values: CDR1 LGHDT, CDR2 YNNKEL (reference sequence). The CDR3 loop spans 16 amino acids. The CDR3 DNA is TGCGCCAGCAGCCAACCGACAGGGGACTCTGGAAACACCATATATTTT. Protein product: CASSQPTGDSGNTIYF.

This clonotype was observed many times. The chain has TRBV12-3 or TRBV12-4 and TRBJ1-1; 7 bases match TRBD1. Trimming removed 6 bases from V and 0 bases from J; junction bases left unmatched: 10. The CDR3 has 16 residues. CDR3 in DNA: TGTGCCAGCAGCCAAAACAGGGGTGGAATGAACACTGAAGCTTTCTTT. Translating it yields CASSQNRGGMNTEAFF.

The chain joins TRBV5-1 to TRBJ2-7, with D perhaps matching TRBD1 (6 bases). Between the trimmed V and J ends, which lost 4 bases and 0 bases, there was a span of 17 bases. Germline loops: CDR1 SGHRS, CDR2 YFSETQ. CDR3 size: 16 residues. The CDR3 protein is CASSLRGRQSSYEQYF. In DNA, the CDR3 is TGCGCCAGCAGCCTCAGGGGACGGCAGAGCTCCTACGAGCAGTACTTC.

This rearrangement joins TRBV29-1 to TRBJ2-1; D is unclear. This CDR3 is built from 12 residues. Trimming pared 2 bases from V and 5 bases from J, leaving 7 bases between. The germline CDR1 and CDR2 sequences are SQVTM and ANQGSEA. The CDR3 protein is CSVERVDNEQFF. The CDR3 nucleotides are TGCAGCGTTGAAAGAGTAGACAATGAGCAGTTCTTC.

The DNA for the CDR3 is TGTGCCAGTAGTACCAGCGGGTCCAACACCGGGGAGCTGTTTTTT. It translates to CASSTSGSNTGELFF. The chain joins TRBV19 to TRBJ2-2; TRBD2 is a possible D gene (6 bases). Trimming cost V 4 bases and J 2 bases, with 11 bases left between them. The V gene's germline CDR1 is LNHDA and CDR2 SQIVND (reference sequence). The CDR3 runs 15 residues. Complete variable domain (other parts from reference TRBV19 and TRBJ2-2): DGGITQSPKYLFRKEGQNVTLSCEQNLNHDAMYWYRQDPGQGLRLIYYSQIVNDFQKGDIAEGYSVSREKKESFPLTVTSAQKNPTAFYLCASSTSGSNTGELFFGEGSRLTVL.

This clonotype was found many times. The V and J genes are TRBV12-3 or TRBV12-4 and TRBJ2-7; 9 nucleotides agree with TRBD2. The CDR3 sequence is 14 residues long. Germline trimming cut 10 bases from V and 5 bases from J; bases unmatched to any gene: 12. CDR3 in amino acids: CATSRREGPNEQYF. CDR3 bases: TGTGCCACGTCCCGGCGGGAGGGCCCCAACGAGCAGTACTTC.

At least ten counts were recorded for this clonotype. The V gene is TRBV20-1, the J gene TRBJ2-1, with D perhaps TRBD1 (5 bases). Deletions cut 1 base from V and 6 bases from J, with 19 bases between. The CDR3 contains 16 residues. Germline V gives CDR1 DFQATT, CDR2 SNEGSKA (reference sequence). The CDR3 protein is CSARAPGKRVFNEQFF. The CDR3 nucleotides read TGCAGTGCTAGAGCCCCAGGGAAGCGCGTCTTCAATGAGCAGTTCTTC.

In this sample, this clonotype turned up many times. The CDR3 sequence: CAISEYGSGELFF. CDR3 DNA: TGTGCCATCAGTGAATATGGTTCCGGGGAGCTGTTTTTT. The rearrangement links TRBV10-3 to TRBJ2-2; no reliable D call. The ends were cut back, 3 bases at V and 6 bases at J, with 8 bases in the middle. Germline V gives CDR1 ENHRY, CDR2 SYGVKD. There are 13 residues in the CDR3.

This clonotype was observed many times. The junction departs from germline at one end; a sequencing error may be responsible. The CDR3 sequence: CASSLGLAYYSEQFF. The CDR3 DNA is TGTGCCAGCAGCTTAGGACTAGCGTACTACAGTGAGCAGTTCTTC. The J gene is TRBJ2-1, the V gene TRBV11-2; 8 bases are a match to TRBD2. This CDR3 comprises 15 residues. Germline V gene lookup returns CDR1 SGHAT and CDR2 FQNNGV.

Many counts were recorded for this clonotype. The DNA for the CDR3 is TGCGCCAGCAGACAGGGACCGGGATCAACCTCCTACGAGCAGTACTTC. Translated, it gives CASRQGPGSTSYEQYF. The chain couples TRBV4-1 to TRBJ2-7; tentatively, D is TRBD1 (6 bases). The germline V gene has CDR1 MGHRA and CDR2 YSYEKL. This CDR3 region has 16 residues. V lost 6 bases to trimming and J lost 0 bases, with 18 bases between them.